Presented here are 26 T cell receptor beta chains from one specimen sequenced in a study of shared clonotypes between healthy human individuals. The data were produced by immunoSEQ multiplex PCR, yet TCRdb's version contains in-frame clones alone and is incomplete. The sample consists of about 2,500,000 clones, over 85% of them appearing once. Sequencing was done on a sample of naive CD4+ T cells sorted from blood. The subset here: CD45RA+ positively selected. These receptors were obtained from a man between 18 and 35 years old in good health.

The V gene is TRBV19, the J gene TRBJ1-3; unclear D gene. Deletions cut 4 bases from V and 5 bases from J, with 9 bases between. The CDR3 totals 13 residues. Germline loops: CDR1 LNHDA, CDR2 SQIVND (reference sequence). The CDR3 DNA sequence: TGTGCCAGTAGTACCAGCCCAAGAAACACCATATATTTT. Translated: CASSTSPRNTIYF.

This clone has a handful of counts. The rearrangement uses TRBV7-9 and TRBJ1-6; D is undetermined. CDR1 and CDR2 (germline): SEHNR, FQNEAQ (reference sequence). This CDR3 has 12 amino acids. V lost 5 bases to trimming and J lost 9 bases, with 8 bases between them. The CDR3 DNA sequence: TGTGCCAGCAGCGCTCCTCCTTCACCCCTCCACTTT. The encoded protein is CASSAPPSPLHF.

This chain uses TRBV2 with TRBJ1-1; 9 nucleotides line up with TRBD1. The CDR3 contains 11 residues. CDR1 and CDR2 from the germline V gene are SNHLY and FYNNEI. The CDR3 DNA follows: TGTGCTAGCGGGACAGGGACTGAAGCTTTCTTT. Its protein is CASGTGTEAFF. Supplemented by reference TRBV2 and TRBJ1-1, the full variable domain reads EPEVTQTPSHQVTQMGQEVILRCVPISNHLYFYWYRQILGQKVEFLVSFYNNEISEKSEIFDDQFSVERPDGSNFTLKIRSTKLEDSAMYFCASGTGTEAFFGQGTRLTVV.

The gene calls are TRBV30 and TRBJ2-7, with TRBD2 identical over 15 bases. The CDR3 is 17 amino acids. Per germline, CDR1 GTSNPN and CDR2 SVGIG (reference sequence). Trimming at V came to 3 bases and at J to 3 bases, leaving 9 bases not matched to a gene. The chain's CDR3 is CAWRATGTSGRLYEQYF. For the CDR3, the DNA is TGTGCCTGGAGAGCAACCGGGACTAGCGGGAGGCTCTACGAGCAGTACTTC.

This clone was seen a single time. V usage is TRBV28 and J usage is TRBJ2-5; TRBD1 matches 7 bases. With V trimmed by 6 bases and J by 3 bases, 7 bases remained unmatched. The germline V gene has CDR1 MDHEN and CDR2 SYDVKM. CDR3 length: 14 amino acids. CDR3 amino acids: CASSRTTGKETQYF. Here the CDR3 DNA reads TGTGCCAGCAGCCGGACGACAGGGAAAGAGACCCAGTACTTC.

The chain couples TRBV19 to TRBJ2-2, with D possibly TRBD2 on 6 matching bases. V was shortened by 7 bases and J by 6 bases, with 15 bases between the two germline ends. Per germline, CDR1 LNHDA and CDR2 SQIVND (reference sequence). This CDR3 is built from 14 residues. CDR3 in DNA: TGTGCCAGTAACCCCGGAGGGTCACCCGGGGAGCTGTTTTTT. The encoded protein is CASNPGGSPGELFF.

The rearrangement uses TRBV5-8 and TRBJ2-3, with 7 bases matching TRBD1. V shed 4 bases and J 4 bases; nucleotides not matched to a gene: 6. The CDR3 totals 14 residues. CDR1 is SGHTS, CDR2 YDEGEE, per germline. DNA of the CDR3: TGTGCCAGCAGCCGACAGGGAAAAGCAGATACGCAGTATTTT. Amino acid sequence: CASSRQGKADTQYF.

The V gene is TRBV19, the J gene TRBJ1-3, with D possibly matching TRBD1 (6 bases). Trimming took 4 bases from V and 0 from J, leaving 10 bases between them. The CDR3 runs to 15 residues. Germline V gene sequence: CDR1 LNHDA, CDR2 SQIVND (reference sequence). The CDR3 sequence is CASSSGQTSGNTIYF. The CDR3 nucleotides read TGTGCCAGTAGTAGCGGACAGACCTCTGGAAACACCATATATTTT.

The V and J genes are TRBV28 and TRBJ2-3; D ambiguous. Germline assignment: CDR1 MDHEN and CDR2 SYDVKM. The CDR3 has 12 amino acids. Trimming cost V 8 bases and J 6 bases, with 12 bases left between them. CDR3 sequence (DNA): TGTGCCAGCTCCTCAGCCCAGGATACGCAGTATTTT. Translated: CASSSAQDTQYF.

The CDR3 loop reads CASSLSGAVLSYEQYF. DNA for the CDR3: TGCGCCAGCAGCTTGTCCGGGGCAGTGCTATCCTACGAGCAGTACTTC. The chain links TRBV5-1 to TRBJ2-7; perhaps D is TRBD1 or TRBD2 (5 bases each). Germline values: CDR1 SGHRS, CDR2 YFSETQ. The CDR3 is 16 residues long. Trimming took 1 base from V and 1 from J, leaving 15 bases between them.

This sequence joins TRBV20-1 and TRBJ1-1; D unclear. The germline V and J ends were trimmed by 5 bases and 0 bases, with 4 bases remaining between them. This CDR3 has 11 residues. Germline CDR1 and CDR2: DFQATT and SNEGSKA (reference sequence). In nucleotides, the CDR3 is TGCAGTGCTGTTTTGAACACTGAAGCTTTCTTT. It encodes CSAVLNTEAFF.

This chain uses TRBV28 with TRBJ1-4; a weak D match, TRBD1 (6 bases). Germline-derived CDR1 and CDR2 are MDHEN and SYDVKM. The CDR3 length is 16 residues. The V and J ends lost 11 bases and 0 bases respectively, with 19 bases between them. CDR3 protein: CASRDGQRTTNEKLFF. The CDR3 bases are TGTGCCTCTCGGGATGGACAGCGCACAACTAATGAAAAACTGTTTTTT.

The chain joins TRBV5-1 to TRBJ2-5, with D unclear. The CDR3 has 16 amino acids. The germline gives CDR1 SGHRS, CDR2 YFSETQ. V lost 0 bases to trimming and J lost 3 bases, with 15 bases between them. The CDR3 coding sequence is TGCGCCAGCAGCTTGGTTGGTAGCCCCGTCAAAGAGACCCAGTACTTC. Protein: CASSLVGSPVKETQYF.

This chain connects TRBV6-5 to TRBJ2-7, with no clear D. CDR3 length: 12 amino acids. V was pared by 5 bases and J by 6 bases, with 11 bases between. Germline CDR1 MNHEY, CDR2 SVGAGI. CDR3 sequence: CASSPLASEQYF. The CDR3 region has the DNA TGTGCCAGCAGTCCGCTTGCTTCCGAGCAGTACTTC.

The chain joins TRBV25-1 to TRBJ1-1, with 7 bases fitting TRBD1. Losses at the gene ends were 4 bases for V and 4 bases for J; bases not matched to a gene: 9. The CDR3 is made up of 15 amino acids. CDR1 MGHDK and CDR2 SYGVNS come from the germline V gene. CDR3 in DNA: TGTGCCAGCAGTGCATCCGACAGGGTGGGCACTGAAGCTTTCTTT. This translates into CASSASDRVGTEAFF.

As to this clone: The sample contains more than one DNA sequence encoding this CDR3. The V and J genes are TRBV30 and TRBJ2-3, with no clear D. This CDR3 region has 12 residues. Trimming took off 1 base at V and 3 bases at J, with 5 bases between the two ends. CDR1 is GTSNPN and CDR2 is SVGIG in the germline V gene (reference sequence). In nucleotides, the CDR3 is TGTGCCTGGAGTGCCTCAACAGATACGCAGTATTTT. Protein: CAWSASTDTQYF.

The chain recombines TRBV29-1 with TRBJ2-5, with D tentatively TRBD2 (5 bases). Per germline, CDR1 SQVTM and CDR2 ANQGSEA. Trimming pared 5 bases from V and 7 bases from J, leaving 17 bases between. CDR3 length equals 13 residues. CDR3 bases: TGCAGCGTTAGTCCAGGACCCCGGGGGACCCAGTACTTC. This translates into CSVSPGPRGTQYF. Combining the CDR3 with reference TRBV29-1 and TRBJ2-5 gives the whole variable domain SAVISQKPSRDICQRGTSLTIQCQVDSQVTMMFWYRQQPGQSLTLIATANQGSEATYESGFVIDKFPISRPNLTFSTLTVSNMSPEDSSIYLCSVSPGPRGTQYFGPGTRLLVL.

The V call is TRBV5-4, the J call TRBJ1-6; possibly TRBD1 for D (5 bases). Germline CDR1 is SGHNT and CDR2 is YYREEE (reference sequence). Trimming removed 1 base from V and 10 bases from J, with 18 bases in between. The CDR3 totals 16 residues. As DNA, the CDR3 is TGTGCCAGCAGCTTGATGGGGCGCGGGTTGAAATCACCCCTCCACTTT. As protein: CASSLMGRGLKSPLHF.

V and J are TRBV2 and TRBJ2-7; 8 bases fit TRBD1. The CDR3 runs to 15 residues. Trimming cost V 5 bases and J 1 base; bases outside gene matches: 7. CDR1 is SNHLY, CDR2 FYNNEI, per germline. CDR3 coding DNA: TGTGCCAGCAGTCTCGACAGGGGAGGTTCCTACGAGCAGTACTTC. Its protein is CASSLDRGGSYEQYF.

The genes are TRBV7-8 and TRBJ1-5; D ambiguous. Germline loops: CDR1 SGHVS, CDR2 FQNEAQ. The CDR3 loop spans 14 amino acids. V gave up 2 bases and J gave up 1 base, with 6 bases separating them. The CDR3, as DNA: TGTGCCAGCAGCTTAATAACCAGCAATCAGCCCCAGCATTTT. It yields the protein CASSLITSNQPQHF.

V and J are TRBV21-1 and TRBJ1-4. TRBV21-1 is tagged as a pseudogene. The CDR3 is 18 residues long. CDR3 DNA sequence: TGTGCCAGCAGCATGACCTCTTGGGCAGAGGGGTGTAGTGAAAAACTGTTTTTT. Translation: CASSMTSWAEGCSEKLFF.

This chain uses TRBV4-3 with TRBJ2-3; 12 nucleotides align to TRBD2. From germline, CDR1 is LGHNA and CDR2 YSLEER. Germline trimming cut 1 base from V and 6 bases from J; bases unmatched to any gene: 8. The CDR3 loop spans 17 amino acids. CDR3 bases: TGCGCCAGCAGCCAAGCATCTAGCGGGAGGGCCATGGATACGCAGTATTTT. Its translation: CASSQASSGRAMDTQYF.

A note on this clone: Other DNA sequences of this sample code for an identical CDR3. CDR3 sequence: CASSSLGETQYF. The CDR3 nucleotides are TGTGCCAGCAGTTCACTGGGGGAGACCCAGTACTTC. The genes are TRBV5-6 and TRBJ2-5; D unclear. From germline, CDR1 is SGHDT and CDR2 YYEEEE. The CDR3 loop spans 12 amino acids. Trimming removed 5 bases from V and 5 bases from J, with 10 bases in between.

As for this clone: The same CDR3 can be traced to other DNA sequences in this sample. The chain joins TRBV7-2 to TRBJ2-3; 7 positions agree with TRBD2. Germline CDR1 is SGHTA and CDR2 is FQGNSA. V shed 6 bases and J 0 bases; nucleotides not matched to a gene: 3. This CDR3 is 14 amino acids long. This CDR3 is CASSFGGSTDTQYF. The CDR3 DNA follows: TGTGCCAGCAGTTTCGGGGGGAGCACAGATACGCAGTATTTT.

The chain links TRBV12-1 to TRBJ2-1. TRBV12-1 is reported as a pseudogene. This CDR3 has 15 residues. The CDR3: CASSFTGRYYNEQFF. CDR3 in DNA: TGTGCCAGCAGCTTTACGGGACGATACTACAATGAGCAGTTCTTC.

The V call is TRBV7-9, the J call TRBJ2-1; 8 bases line up with TRBD2. The CDR3 spans 14 residues. Losses at the gene ends were 3 bases for V and 7 bases for J; bases not matched to a gene: 5. CDR1 is SEHNR and CDR2 is FQNEAQ in the germline V gene (reference sequence). The CDR3 sequence: CASSFLGGANEQFF. CDR3 DNA: TGTGCCAGCAGCTTCCTCGGGGGGGCGAATGAGCAGTTCTTC.